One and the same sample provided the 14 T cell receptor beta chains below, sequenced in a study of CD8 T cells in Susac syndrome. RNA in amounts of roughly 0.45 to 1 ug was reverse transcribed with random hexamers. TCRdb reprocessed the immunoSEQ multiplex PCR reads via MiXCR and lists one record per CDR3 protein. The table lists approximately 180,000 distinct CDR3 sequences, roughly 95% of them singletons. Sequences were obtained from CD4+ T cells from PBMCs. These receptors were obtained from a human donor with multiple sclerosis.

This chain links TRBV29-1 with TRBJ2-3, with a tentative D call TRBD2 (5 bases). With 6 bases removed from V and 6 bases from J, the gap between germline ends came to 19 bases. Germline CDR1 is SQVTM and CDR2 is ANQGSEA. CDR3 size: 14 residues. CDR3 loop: CSVARGAVGDTQYF. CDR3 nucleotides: TGCAGCGTCGCCCGGGGAGCCGTCGGGGATACGCAGTATTTT.

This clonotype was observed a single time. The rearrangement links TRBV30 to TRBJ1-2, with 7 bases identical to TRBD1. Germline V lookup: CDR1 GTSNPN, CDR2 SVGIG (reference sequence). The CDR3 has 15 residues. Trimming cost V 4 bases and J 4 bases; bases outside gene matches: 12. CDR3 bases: TGTGCCTGGACCTTAACAGGGGCGACGAGCTATGGCTACACCTTC. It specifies CAWTLTGATSYGYTF.

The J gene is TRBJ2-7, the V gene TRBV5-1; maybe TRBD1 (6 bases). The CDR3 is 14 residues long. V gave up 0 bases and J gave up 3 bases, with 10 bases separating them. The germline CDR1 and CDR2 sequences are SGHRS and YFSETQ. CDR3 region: CASSLDGRGYEQYF. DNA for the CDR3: TGCGCCAGCAGCTTGGATGGCAGGGGCTACGAGCAGTACTTC.

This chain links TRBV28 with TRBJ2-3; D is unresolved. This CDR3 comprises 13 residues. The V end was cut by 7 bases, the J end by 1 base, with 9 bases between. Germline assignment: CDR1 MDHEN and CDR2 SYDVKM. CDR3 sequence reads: CASIGGRTDTQYF. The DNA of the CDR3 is TGTGCCAGCATCGGTGGACGCACAGATACGCAGTATTTT.

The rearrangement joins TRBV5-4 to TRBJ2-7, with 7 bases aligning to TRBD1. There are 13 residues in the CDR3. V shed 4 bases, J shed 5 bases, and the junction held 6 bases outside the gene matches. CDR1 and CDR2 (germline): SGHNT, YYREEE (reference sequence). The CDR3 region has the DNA TGTGCCAGCAGCCTGACAGGGTCGAACGAGCAGTACTTC. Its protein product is CASSLTGSNEQYF. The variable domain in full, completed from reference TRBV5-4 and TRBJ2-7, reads ETGVTQSPTHLIKTRGQQVTLRCSSQSGHNTVSWYQQALGQGPQFIFQYYREEENGRGNFPPRFSGLQFPNYSSELNVNALELDDSALYLCASSLTGSNEQYFGPGTRLTVT.

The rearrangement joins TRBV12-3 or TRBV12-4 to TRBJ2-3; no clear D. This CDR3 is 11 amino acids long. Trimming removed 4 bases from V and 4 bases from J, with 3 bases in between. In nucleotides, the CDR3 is TGTGCCAGCAGTTCTGCAGATACGCAGTATTTT. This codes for CASSSADTQYF.

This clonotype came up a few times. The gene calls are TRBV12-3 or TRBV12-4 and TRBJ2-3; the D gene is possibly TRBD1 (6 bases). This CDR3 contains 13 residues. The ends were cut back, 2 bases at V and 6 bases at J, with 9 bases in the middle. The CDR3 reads CASSLLGADTQYF. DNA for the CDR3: TGTGCCAGCAGTTTACTGGGGGCTGATACGCAGTATTTT.

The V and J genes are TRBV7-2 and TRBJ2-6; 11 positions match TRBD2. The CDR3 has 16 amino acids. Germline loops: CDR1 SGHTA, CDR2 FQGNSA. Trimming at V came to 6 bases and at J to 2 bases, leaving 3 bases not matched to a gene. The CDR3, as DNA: TGTGCCAGCAGTTCTAGCGGGGGGACTGGGGCCAACGTCCTGACTTTC. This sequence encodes CASSSSGGTGANVLTF.

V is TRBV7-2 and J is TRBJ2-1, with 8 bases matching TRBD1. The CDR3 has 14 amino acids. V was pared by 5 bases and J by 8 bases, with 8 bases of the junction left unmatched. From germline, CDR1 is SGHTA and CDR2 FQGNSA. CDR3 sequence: CASSVDRGSDEQFF. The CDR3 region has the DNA TGTGCCAGCAGCGTAGACAGGGGTTCGGATGAGCAGTTCTTC.

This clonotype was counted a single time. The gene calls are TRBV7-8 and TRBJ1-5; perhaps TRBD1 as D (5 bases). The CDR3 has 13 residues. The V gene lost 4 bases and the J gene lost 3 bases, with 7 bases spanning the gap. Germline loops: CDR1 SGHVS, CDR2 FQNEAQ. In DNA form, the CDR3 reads TGTGCCAGCAGCTCAGGGAACAATCAGCCCCAGCATTTT. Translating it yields CASSSGNNQPQHF.

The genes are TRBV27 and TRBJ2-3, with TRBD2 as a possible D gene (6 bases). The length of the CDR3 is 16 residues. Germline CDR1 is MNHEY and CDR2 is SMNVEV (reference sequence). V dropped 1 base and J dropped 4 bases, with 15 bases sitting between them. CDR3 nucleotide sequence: TGTGCCAGCAGTTTATATCCCCGCCCGGGGGCAGATACGCAGTATTTT. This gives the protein CASSLYPRPGADTQYF.

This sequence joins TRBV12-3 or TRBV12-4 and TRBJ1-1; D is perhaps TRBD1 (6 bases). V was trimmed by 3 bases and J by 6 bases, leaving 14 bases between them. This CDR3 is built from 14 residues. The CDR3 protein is CASSFGTGRPEAFF. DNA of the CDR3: TGTGCCAGCAGTTTCGGAACAGGGAGGCCTGAAGCTTTCTTT.

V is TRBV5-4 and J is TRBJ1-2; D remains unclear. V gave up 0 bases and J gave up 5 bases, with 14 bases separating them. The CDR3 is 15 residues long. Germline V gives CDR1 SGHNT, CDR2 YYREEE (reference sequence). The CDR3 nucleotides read TGTGCCAGCAGCTTGGATAGGTCCAAAGGGTATGGCTACACCTTC. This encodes CASSLDRSKGYGYTF.

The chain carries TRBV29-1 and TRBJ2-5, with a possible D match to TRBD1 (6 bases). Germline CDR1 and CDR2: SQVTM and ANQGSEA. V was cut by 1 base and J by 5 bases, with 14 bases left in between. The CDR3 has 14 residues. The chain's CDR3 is CSVEVTGGEETQYF. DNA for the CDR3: TGCAGCGTTGAAGTGACAGGCGGAGAGGAGACCCAGTACTTC.